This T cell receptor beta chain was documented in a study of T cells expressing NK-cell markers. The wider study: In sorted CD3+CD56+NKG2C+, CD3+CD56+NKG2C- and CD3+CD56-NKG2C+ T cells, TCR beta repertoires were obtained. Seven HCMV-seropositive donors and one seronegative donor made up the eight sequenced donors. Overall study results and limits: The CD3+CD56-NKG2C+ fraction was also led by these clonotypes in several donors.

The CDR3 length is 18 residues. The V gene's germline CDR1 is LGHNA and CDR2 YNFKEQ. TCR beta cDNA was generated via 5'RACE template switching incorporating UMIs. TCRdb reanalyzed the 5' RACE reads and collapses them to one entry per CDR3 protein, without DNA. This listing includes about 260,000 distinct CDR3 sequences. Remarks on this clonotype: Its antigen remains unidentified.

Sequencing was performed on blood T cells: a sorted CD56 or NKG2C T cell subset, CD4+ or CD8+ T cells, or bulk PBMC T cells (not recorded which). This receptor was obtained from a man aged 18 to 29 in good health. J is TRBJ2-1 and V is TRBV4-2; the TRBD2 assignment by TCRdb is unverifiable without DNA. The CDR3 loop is CASSPEQRIVSSYNEQFF.